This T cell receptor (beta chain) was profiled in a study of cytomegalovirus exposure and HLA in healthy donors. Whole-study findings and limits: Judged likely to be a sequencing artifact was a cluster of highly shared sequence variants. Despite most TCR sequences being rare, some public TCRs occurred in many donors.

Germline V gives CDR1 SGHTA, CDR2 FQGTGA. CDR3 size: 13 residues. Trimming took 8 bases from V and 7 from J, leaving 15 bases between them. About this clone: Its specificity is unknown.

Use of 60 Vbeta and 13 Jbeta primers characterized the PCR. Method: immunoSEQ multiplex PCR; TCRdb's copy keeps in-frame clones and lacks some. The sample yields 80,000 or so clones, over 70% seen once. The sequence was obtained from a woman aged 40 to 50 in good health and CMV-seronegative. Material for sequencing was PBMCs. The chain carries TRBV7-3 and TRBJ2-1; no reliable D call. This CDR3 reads CASSRSIENEQFF. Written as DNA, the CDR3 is TGTGCCAGCTCTCGATCGATCGAGAATGAGCAGTTCTTC.